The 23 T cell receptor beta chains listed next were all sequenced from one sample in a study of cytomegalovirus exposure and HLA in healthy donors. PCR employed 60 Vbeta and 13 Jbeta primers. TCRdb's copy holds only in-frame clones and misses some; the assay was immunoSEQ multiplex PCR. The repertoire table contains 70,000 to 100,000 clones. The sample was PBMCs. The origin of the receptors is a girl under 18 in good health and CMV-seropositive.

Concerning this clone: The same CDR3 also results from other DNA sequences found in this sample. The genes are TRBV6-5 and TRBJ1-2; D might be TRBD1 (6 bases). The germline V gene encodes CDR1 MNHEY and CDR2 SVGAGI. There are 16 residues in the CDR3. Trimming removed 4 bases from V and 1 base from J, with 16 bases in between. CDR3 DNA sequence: TGTGCCAGCAGTTCACGACAGGCCCAGGGTAACTATGGCTACACCTTC. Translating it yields CASSSRQAQGNYGYTF.

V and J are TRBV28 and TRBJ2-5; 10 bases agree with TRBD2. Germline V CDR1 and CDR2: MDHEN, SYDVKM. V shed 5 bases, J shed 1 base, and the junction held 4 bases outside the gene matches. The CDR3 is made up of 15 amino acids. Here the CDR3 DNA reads TGTGCCAGCAGTGAGAGCGGGAGGGGCCAAGAGACCCAGTACTTC. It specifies CASSESGRGQETQYF.

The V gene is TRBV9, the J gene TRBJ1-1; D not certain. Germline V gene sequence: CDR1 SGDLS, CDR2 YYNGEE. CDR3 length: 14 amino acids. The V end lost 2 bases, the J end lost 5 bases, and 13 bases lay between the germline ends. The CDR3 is CASSVTRVGTEAFF. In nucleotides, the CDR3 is TGTGCCAGCAGCGTCACGAGGGTAGGGACTGAAGCTTTCTTT.

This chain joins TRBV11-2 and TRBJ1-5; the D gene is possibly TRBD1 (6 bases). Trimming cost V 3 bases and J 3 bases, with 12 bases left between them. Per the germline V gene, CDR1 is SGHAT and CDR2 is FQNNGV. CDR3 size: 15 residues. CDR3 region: CASSLGQGLNQPQHF. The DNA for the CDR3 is TGTGCCAGCAGCTTGGGGCAGGGGCTCAATCAGCCCCAGCATTTT.

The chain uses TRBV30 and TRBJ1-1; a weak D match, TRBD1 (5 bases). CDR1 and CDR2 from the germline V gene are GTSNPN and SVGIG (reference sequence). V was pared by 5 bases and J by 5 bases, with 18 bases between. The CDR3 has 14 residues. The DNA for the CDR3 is TGTGCCTGGGGCAGGGAGGGTTTTGGGACTGAAGCTTTCTTT. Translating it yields CAWGREGFGTEAFF.

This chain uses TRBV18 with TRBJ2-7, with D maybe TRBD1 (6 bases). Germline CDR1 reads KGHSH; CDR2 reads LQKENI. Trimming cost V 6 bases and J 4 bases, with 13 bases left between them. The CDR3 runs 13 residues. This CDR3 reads CASSPTGDYEQYV. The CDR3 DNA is TGTGCCAGCTCTCCGACAGGTGATTACGAGCAGTACGTC.

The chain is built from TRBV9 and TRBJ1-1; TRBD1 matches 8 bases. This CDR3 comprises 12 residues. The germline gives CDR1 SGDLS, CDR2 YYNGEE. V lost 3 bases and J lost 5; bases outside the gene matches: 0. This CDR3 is CASSGQGTEAFF. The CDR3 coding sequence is TGTGCCAGCAGCGGACAGGGGACTGAAGCTTTCTTT.

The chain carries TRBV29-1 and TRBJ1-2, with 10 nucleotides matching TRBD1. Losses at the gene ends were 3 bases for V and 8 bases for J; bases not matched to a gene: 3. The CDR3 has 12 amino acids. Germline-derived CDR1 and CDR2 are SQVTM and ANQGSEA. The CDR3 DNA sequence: TGCAGCGTTGATGACAGGGGGCACGGCTACACCTTC. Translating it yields CSVDDRGHGYTF. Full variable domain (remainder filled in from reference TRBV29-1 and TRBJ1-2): SAVISQKPSRDICQRGTSLTIQCQVDSQVTMMFWYRQQPGQSLTLIATANQGSEATYESGFVIDKFPISRPNLTFSTLTVSNMSPEDSSIYLCSVDDRGHGYTFGSGTRLTVV.

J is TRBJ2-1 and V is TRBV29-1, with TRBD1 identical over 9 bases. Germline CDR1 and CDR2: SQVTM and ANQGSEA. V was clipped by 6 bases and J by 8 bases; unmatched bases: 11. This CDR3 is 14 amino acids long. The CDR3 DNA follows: TGCAGCGTGAGTCCGGGACAGGGTCCCCATGAGCAGTTCTTC. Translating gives CSVSPGQGPHEQFF.

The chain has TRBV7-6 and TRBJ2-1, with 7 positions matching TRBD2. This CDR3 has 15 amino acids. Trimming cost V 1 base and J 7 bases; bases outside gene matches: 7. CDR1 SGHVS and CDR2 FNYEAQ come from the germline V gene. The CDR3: CASSLGQGGLNEQFF. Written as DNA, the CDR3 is TGTGCCAGCAGCTTAGGGCAGGGAGGGTTGAATGAGCAGTTCTTC. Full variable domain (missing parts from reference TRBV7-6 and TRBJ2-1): GAGVSQSPRYKVTKRGQDVALRCDPISGHVSLYWYRQALGQGPEFLTYFNYEAQQDKSGLPNDRFSAERPEGSISTLTIQRTEQRDSAMYRCASSLGQGGLNEQFFGPGTRLTVL.

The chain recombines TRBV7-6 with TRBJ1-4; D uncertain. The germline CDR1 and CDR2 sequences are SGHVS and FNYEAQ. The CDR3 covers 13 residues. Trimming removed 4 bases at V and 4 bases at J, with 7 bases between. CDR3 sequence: CASSSQLNEKLFF. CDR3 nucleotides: TGTGCCAGCAGCTCACAGCTTAATGAAAAACTGTTTTTT.

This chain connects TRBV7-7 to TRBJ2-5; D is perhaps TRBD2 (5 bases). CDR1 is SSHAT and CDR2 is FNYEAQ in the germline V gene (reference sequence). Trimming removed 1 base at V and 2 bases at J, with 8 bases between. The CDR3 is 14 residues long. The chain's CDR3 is CASSLGTGQETQYF. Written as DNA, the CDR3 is TGTGCCAGCAGCTTAGGGACGGGACAAGAGACCCAGTACTTC.

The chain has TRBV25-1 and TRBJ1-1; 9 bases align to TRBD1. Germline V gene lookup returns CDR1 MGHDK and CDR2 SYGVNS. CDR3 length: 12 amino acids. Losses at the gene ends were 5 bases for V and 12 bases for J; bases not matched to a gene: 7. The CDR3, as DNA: TGTGCCAGCAGTACCGGGACAGGGATAACTTTCTTT. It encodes CASSTGTGITFF.

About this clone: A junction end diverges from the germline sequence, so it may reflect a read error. The CDR3 DNA reads TGTGCCAGTAATCCCTACCAAAGGGGCACAAATCAGCACCAGCATTTT. Its translation: CASNPYQRGTNQHQHF. This chain connects TRBV19 to TRBJ1-5; D might be TRBD1 (5 bases). The germline V gene has CDR1 LNHDA and CDR2 SQIVND (reference sequence). The CDR3 is 16 residues long.

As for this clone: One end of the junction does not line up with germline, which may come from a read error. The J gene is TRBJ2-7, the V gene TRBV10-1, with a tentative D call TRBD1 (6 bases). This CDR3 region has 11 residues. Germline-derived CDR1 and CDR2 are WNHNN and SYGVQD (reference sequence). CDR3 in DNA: TGCGCCTGCAGAAACAGGGACGAGCAGTACTTC. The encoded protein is CACRNRDEQYF.

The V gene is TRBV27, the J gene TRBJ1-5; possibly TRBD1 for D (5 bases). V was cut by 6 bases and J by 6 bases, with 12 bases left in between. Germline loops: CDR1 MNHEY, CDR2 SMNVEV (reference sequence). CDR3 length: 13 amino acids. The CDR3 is CASSPGLGQPQHF. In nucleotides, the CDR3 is TGTGCCAGCAGCCCAGGGCTGGGTCAGCCCCAGCATTTT.

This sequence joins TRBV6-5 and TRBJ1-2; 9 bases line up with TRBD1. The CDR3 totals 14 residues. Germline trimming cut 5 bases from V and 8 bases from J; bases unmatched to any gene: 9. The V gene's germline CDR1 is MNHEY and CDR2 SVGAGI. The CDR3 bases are TGTGCCAGCAGTACGGGACAGGGAGTATTAGGCTACACCTTC. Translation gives CASSTGQGVLGYTF.

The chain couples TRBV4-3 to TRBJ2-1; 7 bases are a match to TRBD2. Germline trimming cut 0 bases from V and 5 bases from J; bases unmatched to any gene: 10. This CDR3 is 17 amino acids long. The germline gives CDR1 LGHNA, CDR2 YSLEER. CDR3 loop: CASSQDPVGGENNEQFF. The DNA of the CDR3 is TGCGCCAGCAGCCAAGATCCCGTGGGGGGGGAGAACAATGAGCAGTTCTTC.

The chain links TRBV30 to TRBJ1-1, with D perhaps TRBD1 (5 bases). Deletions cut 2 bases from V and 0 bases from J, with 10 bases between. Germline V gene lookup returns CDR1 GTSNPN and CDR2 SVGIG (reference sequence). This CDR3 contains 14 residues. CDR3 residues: CAWSQGYMNTEAFF. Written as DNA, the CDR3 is TGTGCCTGGAGTCAGGGATACATGAACACTGAAGCTTTCTTT.

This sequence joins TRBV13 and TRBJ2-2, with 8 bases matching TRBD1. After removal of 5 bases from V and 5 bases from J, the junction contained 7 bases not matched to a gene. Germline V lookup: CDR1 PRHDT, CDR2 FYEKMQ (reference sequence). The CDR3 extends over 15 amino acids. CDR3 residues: CASSLDRGKTGELFF. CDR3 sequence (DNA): TGTGCCAGCAGCCTCGACAGGGGAAAAACCGGGGAGCTGTTTTTT.

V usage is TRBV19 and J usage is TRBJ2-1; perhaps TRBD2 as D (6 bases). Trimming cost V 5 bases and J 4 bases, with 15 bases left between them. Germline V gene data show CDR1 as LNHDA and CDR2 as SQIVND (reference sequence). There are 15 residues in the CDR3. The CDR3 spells CASSPSAGTYNEQFF. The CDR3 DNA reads TGTGCCAGTAGTCCCTCAGCGGGCACGTACAATGAGCAGTTCTTC.

The CDR3 protein is CASSQNQGSSNEQFF. Here the CDR3 DNA reads TGTGCCAGCAGCCAAAATCAGGGTAGCTCTAATGAGCAGTTCTTC. The chain links TRBV4-2 to TRBJ2-1; possibly TRBD1 for D (5 bases). The ends were cut back, 2 bases at V and 7 bases at J, with 15 bases in the middle. This CDR3 contains 15 residues. Germline loops: CDR1 LGHNA, CDR2 YNFKEQ.

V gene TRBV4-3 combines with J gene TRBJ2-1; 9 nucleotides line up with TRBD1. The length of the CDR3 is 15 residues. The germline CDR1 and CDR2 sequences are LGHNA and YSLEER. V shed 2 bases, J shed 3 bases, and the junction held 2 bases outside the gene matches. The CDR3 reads CASSQTGGNYNEQFF. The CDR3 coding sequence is TGCGCCAGCAGCCAAACAGGGGGCAACTACAATGAGCAGTTCTTC.